This TCR beta chain was retrieved from a study of blood T cell repertoires in COVID-19. Study at large: Donors in the United States, Italy and Spain gave samples during acute or convalescent COVID-19. The analysed material was cDNA or gDNA that came from T cells, B-cell-depleted T cells, or PBMCs.

V lost 5 bases and J lost 7; bases outside the gene matches: 5. The germline CDR1 and CDR2 sequences are LGHDT and YNNKEL (reference sequence). The CDR3 totals 14 residues. Using immunoSEQ multiplex PCR, the repertoire was profiled, and TCRdb retains in-frame clones only, with some absent. In the table there are around 300,000 clones, more than 80% of which are singletons. The receptor comes from a woman in her 30s with COVID-19, enrolled during active disease. Specimen: peripheral blood. This sequence joins TRBV3-1 (or the pseudogene TRBV3-2) and TRBJ1-4; 9 bases are shared with TRBD1. CDR3 bases: TGTGCCAGCAGCAGGGACAGGGAGCGTGAAAAACTGTTTTTT. It encodes CASSRDREREKLFF.